This T cell receptor beta chain is drawn from a study of shared clonotypes between healthy human individuals. The germline V and J ends were trimmed by 6 bases and 1 base, with 17 bases remaining between them. The germline V gene encodes CDR1 MNHEY and CDR2 SMNVEV (reference sequence). The CDR3 covers 16 residues. This was a deep-level run. Each PCR replicate from the sorted subsets contained about 200 ng DNA, which is about 30,000 T cell genomes. The method was immunoSEQ multiplex PCR; TCRdb's version includes in-frame clones alone and lacks a portion of them. The sample lists some 700,000 clones, around 91% seen once, with 34% in the top ten.

Sequencing was carried out using memory CD8+ T cells from PBMCs. This sample's subset: CD45RO+ cells pooled with CCR7-negative TemRA cells. The TCR sequence derives from a man aged 18-30 years in good health. Some clones in this sample may be carry-over from other donors' samples. V usage is TRBV27 and J usage is TRBJ2-3, with D perhaps matching TRBD1 (6 bases). The CDR3, as DNA: TGTGCCAGCAGCTTCCTAACAGGGTTAGGCACAGATACGCAGTATTTT. Protein: CASSFLTGLGTDTQYF.